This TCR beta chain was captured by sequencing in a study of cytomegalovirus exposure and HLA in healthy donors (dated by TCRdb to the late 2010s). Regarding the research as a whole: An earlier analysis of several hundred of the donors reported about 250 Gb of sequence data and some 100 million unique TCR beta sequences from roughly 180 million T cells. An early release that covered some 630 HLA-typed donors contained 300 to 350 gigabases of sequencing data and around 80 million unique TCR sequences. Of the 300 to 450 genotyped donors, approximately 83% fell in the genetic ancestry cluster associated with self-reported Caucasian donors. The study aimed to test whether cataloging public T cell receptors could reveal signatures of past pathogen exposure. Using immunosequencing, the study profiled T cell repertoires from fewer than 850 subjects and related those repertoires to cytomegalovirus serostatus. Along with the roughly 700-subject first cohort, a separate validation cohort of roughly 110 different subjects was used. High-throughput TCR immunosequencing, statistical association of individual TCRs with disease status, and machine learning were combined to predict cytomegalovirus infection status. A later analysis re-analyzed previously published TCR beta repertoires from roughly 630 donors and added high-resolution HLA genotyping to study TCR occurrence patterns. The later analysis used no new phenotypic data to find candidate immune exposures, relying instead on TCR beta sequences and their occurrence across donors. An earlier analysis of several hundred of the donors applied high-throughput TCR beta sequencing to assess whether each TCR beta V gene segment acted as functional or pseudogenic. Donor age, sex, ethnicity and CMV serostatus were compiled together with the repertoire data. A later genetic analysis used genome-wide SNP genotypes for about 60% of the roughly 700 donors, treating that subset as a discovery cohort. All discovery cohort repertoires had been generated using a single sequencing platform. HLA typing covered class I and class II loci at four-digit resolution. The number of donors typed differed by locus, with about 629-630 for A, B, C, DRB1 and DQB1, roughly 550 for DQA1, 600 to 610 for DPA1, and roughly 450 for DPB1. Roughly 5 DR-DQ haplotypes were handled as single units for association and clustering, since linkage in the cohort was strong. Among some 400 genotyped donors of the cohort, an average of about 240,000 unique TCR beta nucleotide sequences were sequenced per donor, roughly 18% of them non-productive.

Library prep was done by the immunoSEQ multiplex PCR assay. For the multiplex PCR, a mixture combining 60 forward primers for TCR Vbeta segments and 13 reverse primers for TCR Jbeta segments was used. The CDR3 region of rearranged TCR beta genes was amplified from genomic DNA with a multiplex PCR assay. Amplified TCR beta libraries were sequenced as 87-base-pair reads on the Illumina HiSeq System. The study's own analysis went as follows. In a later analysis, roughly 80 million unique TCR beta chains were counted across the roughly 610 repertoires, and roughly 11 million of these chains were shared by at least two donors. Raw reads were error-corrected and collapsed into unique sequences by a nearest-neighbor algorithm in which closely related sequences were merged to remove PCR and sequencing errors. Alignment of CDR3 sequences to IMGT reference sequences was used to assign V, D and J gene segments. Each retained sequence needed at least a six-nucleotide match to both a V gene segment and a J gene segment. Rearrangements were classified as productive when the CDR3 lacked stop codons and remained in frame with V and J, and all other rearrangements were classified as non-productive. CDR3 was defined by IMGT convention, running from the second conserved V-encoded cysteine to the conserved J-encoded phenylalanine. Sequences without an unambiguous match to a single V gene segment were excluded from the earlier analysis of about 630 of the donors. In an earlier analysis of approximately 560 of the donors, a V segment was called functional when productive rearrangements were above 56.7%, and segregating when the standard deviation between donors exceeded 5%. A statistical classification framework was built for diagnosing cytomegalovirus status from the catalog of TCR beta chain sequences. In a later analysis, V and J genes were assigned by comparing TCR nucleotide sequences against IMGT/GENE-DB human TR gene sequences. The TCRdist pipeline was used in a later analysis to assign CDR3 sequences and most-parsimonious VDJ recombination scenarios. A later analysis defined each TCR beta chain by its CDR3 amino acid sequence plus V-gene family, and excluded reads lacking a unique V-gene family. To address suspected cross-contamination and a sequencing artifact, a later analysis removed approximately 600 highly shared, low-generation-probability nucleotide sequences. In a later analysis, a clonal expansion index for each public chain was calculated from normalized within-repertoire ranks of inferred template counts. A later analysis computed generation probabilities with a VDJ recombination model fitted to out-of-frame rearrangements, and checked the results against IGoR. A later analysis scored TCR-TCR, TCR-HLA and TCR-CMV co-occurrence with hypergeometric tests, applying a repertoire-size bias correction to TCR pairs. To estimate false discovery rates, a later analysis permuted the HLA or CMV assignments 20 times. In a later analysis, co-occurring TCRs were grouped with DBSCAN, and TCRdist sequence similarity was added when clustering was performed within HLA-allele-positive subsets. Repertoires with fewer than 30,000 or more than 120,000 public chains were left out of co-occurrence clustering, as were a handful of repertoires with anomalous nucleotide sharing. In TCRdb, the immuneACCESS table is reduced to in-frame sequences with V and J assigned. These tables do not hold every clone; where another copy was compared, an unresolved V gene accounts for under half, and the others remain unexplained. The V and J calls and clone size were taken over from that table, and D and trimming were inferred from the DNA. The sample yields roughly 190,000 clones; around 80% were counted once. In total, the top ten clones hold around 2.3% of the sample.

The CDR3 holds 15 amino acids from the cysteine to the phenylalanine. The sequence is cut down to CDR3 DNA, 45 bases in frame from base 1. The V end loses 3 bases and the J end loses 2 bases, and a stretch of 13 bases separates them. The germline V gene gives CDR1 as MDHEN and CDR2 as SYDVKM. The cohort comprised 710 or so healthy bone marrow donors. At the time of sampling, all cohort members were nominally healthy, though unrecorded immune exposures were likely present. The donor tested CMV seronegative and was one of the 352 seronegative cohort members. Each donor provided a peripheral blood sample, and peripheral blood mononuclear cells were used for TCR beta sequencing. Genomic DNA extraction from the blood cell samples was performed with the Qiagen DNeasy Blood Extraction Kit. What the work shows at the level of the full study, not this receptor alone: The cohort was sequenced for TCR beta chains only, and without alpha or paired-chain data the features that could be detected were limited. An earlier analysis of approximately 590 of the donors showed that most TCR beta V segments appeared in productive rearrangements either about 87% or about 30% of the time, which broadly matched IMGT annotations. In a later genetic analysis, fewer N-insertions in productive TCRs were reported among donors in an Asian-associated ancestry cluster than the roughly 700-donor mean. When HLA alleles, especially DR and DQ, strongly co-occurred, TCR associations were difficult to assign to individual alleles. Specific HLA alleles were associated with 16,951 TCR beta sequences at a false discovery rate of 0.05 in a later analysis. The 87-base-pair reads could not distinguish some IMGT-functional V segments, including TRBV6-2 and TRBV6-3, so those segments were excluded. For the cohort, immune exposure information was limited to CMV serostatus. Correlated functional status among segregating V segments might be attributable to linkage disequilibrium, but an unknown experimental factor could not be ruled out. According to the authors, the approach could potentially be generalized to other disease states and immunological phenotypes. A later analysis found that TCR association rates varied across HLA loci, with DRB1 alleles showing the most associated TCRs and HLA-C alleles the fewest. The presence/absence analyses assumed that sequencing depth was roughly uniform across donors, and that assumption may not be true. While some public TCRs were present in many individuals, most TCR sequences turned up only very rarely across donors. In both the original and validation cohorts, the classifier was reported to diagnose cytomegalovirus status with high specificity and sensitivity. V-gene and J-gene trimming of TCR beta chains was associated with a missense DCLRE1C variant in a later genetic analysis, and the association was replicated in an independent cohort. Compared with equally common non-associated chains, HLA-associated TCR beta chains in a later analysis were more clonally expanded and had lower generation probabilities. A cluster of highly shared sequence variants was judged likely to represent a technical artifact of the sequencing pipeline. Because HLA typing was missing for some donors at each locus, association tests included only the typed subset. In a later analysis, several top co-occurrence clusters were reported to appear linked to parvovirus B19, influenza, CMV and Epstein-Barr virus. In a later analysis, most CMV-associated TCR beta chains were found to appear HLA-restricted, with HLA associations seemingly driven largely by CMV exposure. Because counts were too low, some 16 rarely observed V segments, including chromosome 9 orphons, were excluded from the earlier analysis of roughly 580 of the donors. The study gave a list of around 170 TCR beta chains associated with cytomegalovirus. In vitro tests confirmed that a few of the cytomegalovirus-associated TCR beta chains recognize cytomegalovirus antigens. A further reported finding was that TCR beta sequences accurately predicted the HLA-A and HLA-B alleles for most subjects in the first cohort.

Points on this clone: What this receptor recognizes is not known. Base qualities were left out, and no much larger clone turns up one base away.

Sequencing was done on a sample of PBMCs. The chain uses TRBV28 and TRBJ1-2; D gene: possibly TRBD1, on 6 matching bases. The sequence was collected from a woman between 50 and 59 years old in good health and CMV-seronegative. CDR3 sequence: CASSFRGRINYGYTF. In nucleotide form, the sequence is TGTGCCAGCAGTTTCAGGGGCAGAATAAACTATGGCTACACCTTC.